A selection of T cell receptor beta chains follows, all from one sample in a study of shared clonotypes between healthy human individuals. The assay was immunoSEQ multiplex PCR, and TCRdb's table has in-frame clones only and misses some. This sample has a few million clones, with approximately 94% found just once. Sequenced material: naive CD4+ T cells sorted from blood. These receptors were obtained from a man aged 18-30 years in good health. Each CDR3 is given with its conserved first and last residue. D genes are given only for firm matches. Clone size is shown for a subset of rows, as once, few, many or a class of expanded clone.

>TRBJ1-2|TRBV7-3|14|NA|NA
CASSLIGGDYGYTF
TGTGCCAGCAGCTTAATAGGAGGTGACTATGGCTACACCTTC
>TRBJ2-7|TRBV19|17|NA|TRBD2
CASSTGTSGKSSYEQYF
TGTGCCAGTAGTACGGGGACTAGCGGGAAAAGCTCCTACGAGCAGTACTTC
>TRBJ1-4|TRBV28|15|NA|NA
CASSVSLAVGEKLFF
TGTGCCAGCAGTGTAAGTCTGGCGGTGGGGGAAAAACTGTTTTTT
>TRBJ1-2|TRBV30|11|NA|NA
CAWSEGYGYTF
TGTGCCTGGAGTGAGGGGTATGGCTACACCTTC
>TRBJ2-1|TRBV27|12|NA|NA
CASWDTYNEQFF
TGTGCCAGCTGGGACACCTACAATGAGCAGTTCTTC
>TRBJ2-7|TRBV19|12|NA|TRBD1
CASSTRQGEQYF
TGTGCCAGTAGTACAAGACAGGGCGAGCAGTACTTC
>TRBJ2-2|TRBV28|14|NA|NA
CATCGQTNTGELFF
TGTGCCACCTGCGGACAAACAAACACCGGGGAGCTGTTTTTT
>TRBJ1-1|TRBV6-5|12|NA|NA
CASSSTGSEAFF
TGTGCCAGCAGTTCCACAGGTTCTGAAGCTTTCTTT
>TRBJ2-1|TRBV4-1|18|NA|TRBD2
CASSQGLAGGSSYNEQFF
TGCGCCAGCAGCCAAGGACTAGCGGGAGGGTCGTCCTACAATGAGCAGTTCTTC
>TRBJ2-7|TRBV18|14|NA|NA
CASSPDESSYEQYF
TGTGCCAGCTCACCAGACGAAAGCTCCTACGAGCAGTACTTC
>TRBJ2-1|TRBV7-7|13|NA|NA
CASSLGQYNEQFF
TGTGCTAGCAGCTTAGGGCAGTACAATGAGCAGTTCTTC
>TRBJ1-2|TRBV10-3|13|few|NA
CAISAANLYGYTF
TGTGCCATCAGTGCCGCGAACTTATATGGCTACACCTTC
>TRBJ1-3|TRBV11-2|15|NA|NA
CASSPGVRSGNTIYF
TGTGCCAGCAGCCCTGGGGTACGCTCTGGAAACACCATATATTTT
>TRBJ2-3|TRBV27|14|NA|NA
CASSYTGRGDTQYF
TGTGCCAGCAGTTACACAGGGAGGGGAGATACGCAGTATTTT
>TRBJ2-4|TRBV10-3|12|NA|TRBD2
CAISERGVIQYF
TGTGCCATCAGTGAGCGGGGGGTCATTCAGTACTTC
>TRBJ1-5|TRBV19|13|NA|NA
CASGLGVGQPQHF
TGTGCCAGTGGCCTGGGGGTTGGTCAGCCCCAGCATTTT
>TRBJ2-3|TRBV5-1|14|NA|NA
CASSRAEITDTQYF
TGCGCCAGCAGTCGGGCGGAGATCACAGATACGCAGTATTTT
>TRBJ2-5|TRBV5-1|13|NA|NA
CASSSAGEETQYF
TGCGCCAGCAGCTCTGCAGGGGAAGAGACCCAGTACTTC
>TRBJ1-5|TRBV6-5|15|NA|TRBD1
CASSTRTGGDQPQHF
TGTGCCAGCAGTACCCGGACAGGGGGCGATCAGCCCCAGCATTTT
>TRBJ2-7|TRBV2|14|once|NA
CASSEPADSYEQYF
TGTGCCAGCAGTGAACCCGCGGACTCCTACGAGCAGTACTTC
>TRBJ2-7|TRBV5-6|15|NA|TRBD2
CASSSWTSGSYEQYF
TGTGCCAGCAGCTCCTGGACTAGCGGTTCCTACGAGCAGTACTTC
>TRBJ2-7|TRBV6-6|15|NA|NA
CASSYSEGLVYEQYF
TGTGCCAGCAGTTACTCCGAGGGACTCGTGTACGAGCAGTACTTC
>TRBJ1-1|TRBV19|13|NA|NA
CASSIFWDTEAFF
TGTGCCAGTAGCATCTTCTGGGACACTGAAGCTTTCTTT
>TRBJ2-5|TRBV2|15|NA|TRBD2
CASSLAGVGQETQYF
TGTGCCAGCAGTCTAGCGGGGGTGGGGCAAGAGACCCAGTACTTC
>TRBJ2-5|TRBV30|14|NA|NA
CAWTRAPGVETQYF
TGTGCCTGGACGCGGGCCCCCGGGGTTGAGACCCAGTACTTC
>TRBJ1-5|TRBV27|14|NA|TRBD1
CASSPDRGNQPQHF
TGTGCCAGCAGTCCAGACAGGGGCAATCAGCCCCAGCATTTT
>TRBJ1-1|TRBV5-1|14|NA|NA
CASSLGQSNTEAFF
TGCGCCAGCAGCTTGGGCCAGTCTAACACTGAAGCTTTCTTT
>TRBJ1-5|TRBV19|13|few|NA
CASRITGSQPQHF
TGTGCCAGTAGAATCACGGGGAGTCAGCCCCAGCATTTT
>TRBJ2-1|TRBV6-5|15|NA|TRBD1
CASSYRGPSYNEQFF
TGTGCCAGCAGTTACAGGGGGCCCTCCTACAATGAGCAGTTCTTC
>TRBJ2-3|TRBV5-4|14|NA|NA
CASKKGTAEETQYF
TGTGCCAGCAAGAAAGGCACGGCGGAGGAGACGCAGTATTTT
>TRBJ1-2|TRBV6-5|16|NA|NA
CASSYSHRATNYGYTF
TGTGCCAGCAGTTACTCCCACAGGGCCACTAACTATGGCTACACCTTC
>TRBJ2-5|TRBV7-2|16|NA|TRBD2
CASSLRGSGSRETQYF
TGTGCCAGCAGCTTACGTGGTAGCGGGAGTAGGGAGACCCAGTACTTC
>TRBJ2-1|TRBV5-1|11|once|NA
CASSRGDEQFF
TGCGCCAGCAGCAGGGGGGATGAGCAGTTCTTC
>TRBJ2-7|TRBV27|13|NA|NA
CASRQTVTYEQYF
TGTGCCAGCAGGCAGACGGTGACCTACGAGCAGTACTTC
>TRBJ2-1|TRBV10-1|16|NA|NA
CASSESTGTSYNEQFF
TGCGCCAGCAGTGAGTCAACCGGGACCTCCTACAATGAGCAGTTCTTC
>TRBJ1-1|TRBV5-6|15|NA|NA
CASSLAPPENTEAFF
TGTGCCAGCAGCTTGGCCCCCCCCGAGAACACTGAAGCTTTCTTT
>TRBJ1-2|TRBV18|13|NA|TRBD1
CASHQGQGYGYTF
TGTGCCAGCCACCAGGGACAGGGCTATGGCTACACCTTC
>TRBJ2-7|TRBV27|14|NA|NA
CASTPWESSYEQYF
TGTGCCAGCACCCCTTGGGAGAGCTCCTACGAGCAGTACTTC
>TRBJ2-5|TRBV6-5|14|NA|NA
CASSYSHYQETQYF
TGTGCCAGCAGTTACTCTCACTATCAAGAGACCCAGTACTTC
>TRBJ2-2|TRBV6-6|14|NA|NA
CASTLSRDTGELFF
TGTGCCAGCACCTTAAGTCGAGACACCGGGGAGCTGTTTTTT
>TRBJ1-1|TRBV18|14|NA|TRBD1
CASSRQGERGEAFF
TGTGCCAGCTCAAGACAGGGGGAGCGGGGTGAAGCTTTCTTT
>TRBJ2-2|TRBV5-1|14|NA|TRBD1
CASSYRGNTGELFF
TGCGCCAGCAGCTACAGGGGAAACACCGGGGAGCTGTTTTTT
>TRBJ2-7|TRBV5-1|13|NA|NA
CASSLSQGGEQYF
TGCGCCAGCAGCCTATCCCAGGGGGGCGAGCAGTACTTC
>TRBJ1-5|TRBV6-1|15|once|NA
CASSEASLSFQPQHF
TGTGCCAGCAGTGAAGCGTCTCTGTCGTTTCAGCCCCAGCATTTT
>TRBJ2-2|TRBV28|13|once|NA
CVVAGSNTGELFF
TGTGTCGTTGCCGGATCGAACACCGGGGAGCTGTTTTTT
>TRBJ2-1|TRBV18|14|NA|NA
CASSPLGGGNEQFF
TGTGCCAGCTCACCGCTAGGGGGTGGCAATGAGCAGTTCTTC
>TRBJ1-6|TRBV9|15|once|NA
CASSVGDGRGSPLHF
TGTGCCAGCAGCGTAGGTGACGGGCGGGGATCACCCCTCCACTTT
>TRBJ2-3|TRBV10-1|14|NA|TRBD1
CASSAGTGTDTQYF
TGCGCCAGCAGTGCCGGGACAGGGACAGATACGCAGTATTTT
>TRBJ2-7|TRBV7-9|16|NA|TRBD2
CASSIKGGGNSYEQYF
TGTGCCAGCAGCATTAAGGGCGGGGGTAACAGCTACGAGCAGTACTTC